This T cell receptor (beta chain) was found in a study of blood T cell repertoires in COVID-19. Study summary: T cells, B-cell-depleted T cells, or PBMCs supplied cDNA or gDNA.

Produced via immunoSEQ multiplex PCR; TCRdb's table is partial and in-frame only. The sample lists tens of thousands of clones; approximately 80% were seen once. CDR3 length: 13 amino acids. Germline assignment: CDR1 MNHEY and CDR2 SVGAGI. Trimming cost V 7 bases and J 5 bases, with 14 bases left between them. The chain employs TRBV6-5 and TRBJ1-1; TRBD1 is a possible D gene (6 bases). The clonotype originates from an elderly man with active or convalescent COVID-19. Sequencing was done on a sample of peripheral blood. The CDR3 protein is CASNKERGTEAFF. CDR3 nucleotide sequence: TGTGCCAGCAATAAAGAGAGGGGGACTGAAGCTTTCTTT.